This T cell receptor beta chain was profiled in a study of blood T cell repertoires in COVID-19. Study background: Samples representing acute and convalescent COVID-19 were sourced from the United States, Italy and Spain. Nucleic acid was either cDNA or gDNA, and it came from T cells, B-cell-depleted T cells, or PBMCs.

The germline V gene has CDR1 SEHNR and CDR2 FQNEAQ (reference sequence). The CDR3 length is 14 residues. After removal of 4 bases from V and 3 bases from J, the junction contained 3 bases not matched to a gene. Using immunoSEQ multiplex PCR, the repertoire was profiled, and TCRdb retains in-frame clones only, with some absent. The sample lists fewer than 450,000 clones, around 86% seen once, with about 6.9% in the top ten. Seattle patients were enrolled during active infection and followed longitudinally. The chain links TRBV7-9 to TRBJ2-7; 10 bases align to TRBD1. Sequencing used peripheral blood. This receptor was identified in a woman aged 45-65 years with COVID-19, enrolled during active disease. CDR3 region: CASSSGQGIYEQYF. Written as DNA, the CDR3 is TGTGCCAGCAGCTCGGGACAGGGGATCTACGAGCAGTACTTC.